The rows below give T cell receptor beta chains drawn from one sample of a study of blood T cell repertoires in COVID-19. TCRdb keeps only in-frame clones here, not all; method: immunoSEQ multiplex PCR. The table records 200,000 to 250,000 clones, around 86% of them present only once. The specimen sequenced was peripheral blood. Every receptor here comes from a man aged 25 to 40 who had recovered from COVID-19. Each CDR3 is given with its conserved first and last residue.

V,CDR3
TRBV12-3/TRBV12-4,CASSFGGNGYTF
TRBV5-1,CASSLPDKLNEQFF
TRBV4-1,CASSQDPTGRNQPQHF
TRBV3-1/TRBV3-2,CASSQDPRTDEQYF
TRBV6-5,CASMNRGQKDNEQFF
TRBV30,CAWNIAGGVTDTQYF
TRBV6-4,CASSEGPAGELFF
TRBV13,CASSILDRTVRETQYF
TRBV11-1,CASSAGSNTGELFF
TRBV11-3,CASSWGGLAKNTQYF
TRBV9,CASSVGSSGGAVETQYF
TRBV12-3/TRBV12-4,CASSFYRDQPQHF
TRBV27,CASSSGTANQPQHF
TRBV5-5,CASSFKGGDNQPQHF
TRBV6-1,CASSEFSSGNTIYF
TRBV7-6,CASSVTSGGPDTQYF
TRBV7-6,CASSLPGQGGREQYF
TRBV24-1,CATSDLGTEDTGELFF
TRBV6-2/TRBV6-3,CASSYGGSYNQPQHF
TRBV18,CASTRDTNPYNEQFF
TRBV9,CASSVPQPLAGEDTQYF
TRBV11-2,CASSRGATGDTQYF
TRBV5-4,CASSPPGQETQYF
TRBV2,CASRGQGHEKLFF
TRBV11-3,CASSLDRVGELFF
TRBV5-5,CASSTGTVNSPLHF
TRBV12-3/TRBV12-4,CASSFQGVYGYTF
TRBV11-2,CASTPLSRDTIYGYTF
TRBV3-1/TRBV3-2,CASSQDWLAGDTDTQYF
TRBV6-2/TRBV6-3,CASSLRRDEAGVAFFTLGYTF
TRBV19,CASSIGAVDEQYF
TRBV7-9,CASSSTGVRGEQYF
TRBV30,CAWSVIGHPTGELFF
TRBV5-5,CASSSGTGGAYEQYF
TRBV20-1,CSASPLAGGRETQYF
TRBV29-1,CSVGTGEGEQYF
TRBV4-3,CASSLEKGVQAFF
TRBV6-5,CASSYSGRGLATEAFF
TRBV9,CASSPLADTAYEQYF
TRBV2,CASSNTGYEQYF
TRBV7-7,CASSPRTEETQYF
TRBV9,CASSVVPSSYEQYF
TRBV11-2,CASSLDRQGLGTEAFF
TRBV5-6,CASSFSLNTEAFF
TRBV29-1,CSVTAAGGSGNTIYF
TRBV11-3,CASSFGTSGGSTDTQYF
TRBV4-3,CASSQDLIDGLAGEILYNEQFF
TRBV5-1,CASSLAGQVDGYTF
TRBV9,CASSLRGTGYTDTQYF
TRBV11-2,CASSLGGGSSF
TRBV27,CASKGQGPYEQYF